The 4 T cell receptor beta chains listed next were all sequenced from one sample in a study of T cell repertoires in cytomegalovirus infection. MiXCR was run by TCRdb on the reads, yielding one entry per CDR3 protein. The repertoire holds 450,000 to 600,000 distinct CDR3 sequences, with about 11% as singletons. The sequenced material came from PBMCs. All receptors derive from a human donor in good health (CMV status not recorded). Some clones in this sample may be carry-over from other donors' samples.

This clonotype has ten or more counts. V and J are TRBV6-6 and TRBJ1-2, with 7 bases matching TRBD1. Germline V gene lookup returns CDR1 MNHNY and CDR2 SVGAGI (reference sequence). This CDR3 contains 18 residues. V was pared by 2 bases and J by 8 bases, with 20 bases of the junction left unmatched. The CDR3 region is CASSYRGQASGGGEGYTF. CDR3 nucleotides: TGTGCCAGCAGTTACCGAGGACAGGCCTCGGGTGGGGGAGAGGGCTACACCTTC.

The sample holds a few counts of this clonotype. The chain joins TRBV7-9 to TRBJ1-1; no firm D call. V lost 1 base to trimming and J lost 2 bases, with 11 bases between them. Germline CDR1 and CDR2: SEHNR and FQNEAQ (reference sequence). CDR3 size: 15 residues. CDR3 loop: CASSLGGNVNTEAFF. CDR3 sequence (DNA): TGTGCCAGCAGCTTAGGGGGAAACGTAAACACTGAAGCTTTCTTT.

A few counts support this clonotype. This chain connects TRBV27 to TRBJ2-2, with 7 bases lining up with TRBD2. With V trimmed by 3 bases and J by 5 bases, 6 bases remained unmatched. CDR3 length: 15 residues. Germline CDR1 is MNHEY and CDR2 is SMNVEV (reference sequence). This CDR3 reads CASSFGGGRTGELFF. The CDR3 DNA follows: TGTGCCAGCAGTTTTGGGGGAGGGCGGACCGGGGAGCTGTTTTTT.

This clonotype was seen only a few times. The CDR3 sequence is CSARDRIRLPNTGELFF. The CDR3 bases are TGCAGTGCTAGAGATAGGATTAGACTTCCGAACACCGGGGAGCTGTTTTTT. The chain carries TRBV20-1 and TRBJ2-2; D call uncertain. The germline V and J ends were trimmed by 0 bases and 0 bases, with 14 bases remaining between them. The CDR3 loop spans 17 amino acids. Germline CDR1 and CDR2: DFQATT and SNEGSKA (reference sequence).